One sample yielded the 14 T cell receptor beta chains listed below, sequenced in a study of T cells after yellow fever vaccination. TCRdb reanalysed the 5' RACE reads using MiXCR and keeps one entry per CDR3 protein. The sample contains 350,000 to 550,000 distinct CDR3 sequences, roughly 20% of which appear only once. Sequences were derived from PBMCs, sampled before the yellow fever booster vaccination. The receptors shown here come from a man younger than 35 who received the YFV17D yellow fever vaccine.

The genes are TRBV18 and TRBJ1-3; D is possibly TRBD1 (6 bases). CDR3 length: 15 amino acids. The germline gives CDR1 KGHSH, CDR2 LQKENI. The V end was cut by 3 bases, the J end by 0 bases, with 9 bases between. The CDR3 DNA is TGTGCCAGCTCACCCGACAGGAGCTCTGGAAACACCATATATTTT. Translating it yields CASSPDRSSGNTIYF. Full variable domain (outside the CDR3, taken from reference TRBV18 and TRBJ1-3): NAGVMQNPRHLVRRRGQEARLRCSPMKGHSHVYWYRQLPEEGLKFMVYLQKENIIDESGMPKERFSAEFPKEGPSILRIQQVVRGDSAAYFCASSPDRSSGNTIYFGEGSWLTVV.

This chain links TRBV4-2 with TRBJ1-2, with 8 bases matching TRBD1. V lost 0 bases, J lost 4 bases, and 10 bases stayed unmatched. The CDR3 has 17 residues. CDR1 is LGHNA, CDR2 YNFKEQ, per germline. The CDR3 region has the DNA TGTGCCAGCAGCCAAGATCGGGTCAGGACAGGGCCCTATGGCTACACCTTC. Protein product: CASSQDRVRTGPYGYTF.

Here the CDR3 reads CASSFVQGNEKLFF. In DNA, the CDR3 is TGCGCCAGCAGCTTCGTCCAGGGGAATGAAAAACTGTTTTTT. The genes are TRBV5-1 and TRBJ1-4; TRBD1 might be the D (6 bases). The CDR3 consists of 14 residues. Trimming took off 2 bases at V and 5 bases at J, with 10 bases between the two ends. Germline V lookup: CDR1 SGHRS, CDR2 YFSETQ.

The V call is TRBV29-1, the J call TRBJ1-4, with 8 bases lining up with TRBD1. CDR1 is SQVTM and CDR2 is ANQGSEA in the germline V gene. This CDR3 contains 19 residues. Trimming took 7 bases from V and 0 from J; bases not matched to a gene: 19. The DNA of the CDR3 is TGCAGCGGAAATACTTCGGACAGGGCCCTTCACACAACTAATGAAAAACTGTTTTTT. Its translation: CSGNTSDRALHTTNEKLFF.

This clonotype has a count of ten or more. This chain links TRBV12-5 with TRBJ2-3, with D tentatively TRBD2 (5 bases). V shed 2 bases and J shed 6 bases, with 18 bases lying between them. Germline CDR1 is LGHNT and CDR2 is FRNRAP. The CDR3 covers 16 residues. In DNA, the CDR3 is TGTGCTAGTGGTTTGCTGTCTCACTCCGGGGTGGATACGCAGTATTTT. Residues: CASGLLSHSGVDTQYF. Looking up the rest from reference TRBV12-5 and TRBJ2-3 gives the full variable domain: DARVTQTPRHKVTEMGQEVTMRCQPILGHNTVFWYRQTMMQGLELLAYFRNRAPLDDSGMPKDRFSAEMPDATLATLKIQPSEPRDSAVYFCASGLLSHSGVDTQYFGPGTRLTVL.

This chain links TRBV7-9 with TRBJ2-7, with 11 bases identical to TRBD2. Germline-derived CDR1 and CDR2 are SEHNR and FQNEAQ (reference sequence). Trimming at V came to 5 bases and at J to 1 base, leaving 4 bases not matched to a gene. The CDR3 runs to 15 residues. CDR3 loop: CASSPRLAGSYEQYF. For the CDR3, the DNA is TGTGCCAGCAGCCCCAGACTAGCGGGGTCCTACGAGCAGTACTTC.

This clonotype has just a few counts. The CDR3 region is CASSLDLGDYGQPQHF. CDR3 sequence (DNA): TGTGCCAGCAGCTTAGACCTCGGGGACTATGGCCAGCCCCAGCATTTT. The chain employs TRBV7-9 and TRBJ1-5; possibly TRBD1 for D (5 bases). Per the germline V gene, CDR1 is SEHNR and CDR2 is FQNEAQ (reference sequence). This CDR3 is built from 16 residues. Trimming removed 1 base at V and 7 bases at J, with 17 bases between.

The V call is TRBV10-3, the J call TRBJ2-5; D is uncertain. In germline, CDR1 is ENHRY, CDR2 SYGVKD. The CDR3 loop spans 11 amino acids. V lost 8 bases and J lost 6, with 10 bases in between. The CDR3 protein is CAIAVGQTQYF. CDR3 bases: TGTGCCATCGCAGTTGGGCAGACCCAGTACTTC.

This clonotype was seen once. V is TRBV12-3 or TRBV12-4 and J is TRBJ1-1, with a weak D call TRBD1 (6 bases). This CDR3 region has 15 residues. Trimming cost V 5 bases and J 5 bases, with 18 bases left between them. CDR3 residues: CASSARGKGVTEAFF. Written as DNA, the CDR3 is TGTGCCAGCAGTGCTCGAGGAAAGGGGGTTACTGAAGCTTTCTTT.

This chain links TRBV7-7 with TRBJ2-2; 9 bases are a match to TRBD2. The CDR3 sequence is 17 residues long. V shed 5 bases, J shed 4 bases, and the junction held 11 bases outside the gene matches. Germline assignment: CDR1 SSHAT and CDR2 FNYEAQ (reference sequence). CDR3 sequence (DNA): TGTGCCAGCAGCAAGGGACTAGCCGGGGGAGGCACCGGGGAGCTGTTTTTT. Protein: CASSKGLAGGGTGELFF.

The CDR3 reads CASSLSRLDNSPLHF. CDR3 bases: TGTGCCAGCAGCTTGAGCCGTTTGGATAATTCACCCCTCCACTTT. This rearrangement joins TRBV7-9 to TRBJ1-6; no reliable D call. The CDR3 is 15 residues long. Trimming removed 3 bases from V and 5 bases from J, with 11 bases in between. Germline lookup yields CDR1 SEHNR and CDR2 FQNEAQ (reference sequence).

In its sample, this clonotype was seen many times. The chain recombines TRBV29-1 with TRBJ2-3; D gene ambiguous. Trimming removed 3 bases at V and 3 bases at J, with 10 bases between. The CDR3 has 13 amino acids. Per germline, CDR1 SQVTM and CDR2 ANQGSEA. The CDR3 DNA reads TGCAGCGTTGACAGGACCCTGACAGATACGCAGTATTTT. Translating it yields CSVDRTLTDTQYF.

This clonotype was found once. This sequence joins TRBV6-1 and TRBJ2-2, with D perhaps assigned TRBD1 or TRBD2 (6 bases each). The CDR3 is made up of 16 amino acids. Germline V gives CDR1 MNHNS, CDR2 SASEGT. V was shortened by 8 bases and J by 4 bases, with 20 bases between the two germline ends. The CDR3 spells CASHPWGAVVTGELFF. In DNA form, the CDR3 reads TGTGCCAGCCATCCTTGGGGGGCCGTGGTCACCGGGGAGCTGTTTTTT.

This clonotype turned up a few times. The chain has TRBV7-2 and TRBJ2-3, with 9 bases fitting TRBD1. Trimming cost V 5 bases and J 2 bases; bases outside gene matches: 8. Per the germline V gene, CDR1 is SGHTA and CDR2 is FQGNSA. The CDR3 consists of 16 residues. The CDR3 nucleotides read TGTGCCAGCAGCAGACAGGGGGGGCTGAACACAGATACGCAGTATTTT. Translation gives CASSRQGGLNTDTQYF. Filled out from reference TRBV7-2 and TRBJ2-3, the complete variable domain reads GAGVSQSPSNKVTEKGKDVELRCDPISGHTALYWYRQSLGQGLEFLIYFQGNSAPDKSGLPSDRFSAERTGGSVSTLTIQRTQQEDSAVYLCASSRQGGLNTDTQYFGPGTRLTVL.